This TCR beta chain was profiled in a study of breast tumors, draining lymph nodes, adjacent tissues. Axillary draining lymph nodes of breast cancer patients supplied the node samples. Via MiXCR, TCRdb re-called the multiplex PCR reads, giving one row per CDR3 protein. The sample lists some 120,000 distinct CDR3 sequences, approximately 22% occurring once. This CDR3 is built from 16 residues. The V end lost 3 bases, the J end lost 3 bases, and 15 bases lay between the germline ends. The germline gives CDR1 ENHRY, CDR2 SYGVKD. Notes on the study in general: Tumors had less TCR diversity than lymph nodes, more than nontumor tissue. Tumor and nontumor repertoires were significantly more similar in luminal-like than in basal-like breast cancer.

About this clonotype itself: Antigen: not known.

The TCR originated in a female donor with breast cancer. Some clones in this sample may be carry-over from other donors' samples. The rearrangement uses TRBV10-3 and TRBJ2-4; D unclear. The source material was axillary lymph node tissue. The CDR3 reads CAISDDRNLVKNIQYF. CDR3 bases: TGTGCCATCAGTGATGACCGCAACTTGGTCAAAAACATTCAGTACTTC.